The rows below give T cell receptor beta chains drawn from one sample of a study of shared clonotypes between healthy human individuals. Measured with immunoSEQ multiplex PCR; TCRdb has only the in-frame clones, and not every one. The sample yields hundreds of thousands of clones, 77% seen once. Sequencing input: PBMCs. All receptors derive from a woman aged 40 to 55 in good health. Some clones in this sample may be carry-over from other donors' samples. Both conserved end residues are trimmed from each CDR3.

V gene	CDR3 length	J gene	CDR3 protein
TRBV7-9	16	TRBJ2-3	ASSLAITSGRSADTQY
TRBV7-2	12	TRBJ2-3	ASSLEVGTDTQY
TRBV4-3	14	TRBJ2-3	ASSPRDRGLADTQY
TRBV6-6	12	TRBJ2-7	ASSPSGESYEQY
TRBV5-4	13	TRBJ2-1	ASSPTSGGHNEQF
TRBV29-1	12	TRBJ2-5	SPPPGGSQETQY
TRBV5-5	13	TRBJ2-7	ASSLAGGGLYEQY
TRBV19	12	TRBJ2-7	ASSTGQGPYEQY
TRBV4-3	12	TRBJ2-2	ASSHSQGAGELF
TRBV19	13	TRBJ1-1	ASSIGLGDGTEAF
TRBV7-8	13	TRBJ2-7	ASSFLRYSPYERH
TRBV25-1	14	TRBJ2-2	ASSEGAGGRPGELF
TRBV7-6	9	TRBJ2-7	ASSLGNEQY
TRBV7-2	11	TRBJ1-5	ASSLARNQPQH
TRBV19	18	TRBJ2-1	ASSATGTAGPPLSYNEQF
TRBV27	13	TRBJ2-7	ASSPGRGGLREQY
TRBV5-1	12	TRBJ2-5	ASSWDIPQGTQY
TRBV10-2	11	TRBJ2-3	ATQLAGTDTQY
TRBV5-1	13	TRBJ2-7	ASSLQWQDSYEQY
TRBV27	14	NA	ASRDRKAGGFHEQY
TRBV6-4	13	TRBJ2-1	ASSEGTGDYNEQF
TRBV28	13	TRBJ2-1	ASSLPGGVYNEQF
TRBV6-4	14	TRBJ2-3	ASSETGTGGPDTQY
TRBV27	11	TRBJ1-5	ASSWDRDQPQH
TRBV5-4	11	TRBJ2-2	ASRPEQAGELF
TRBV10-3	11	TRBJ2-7	AISGTSSYEQY
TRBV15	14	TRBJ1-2	ATSRDIAGKNYGYT
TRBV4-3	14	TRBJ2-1	ASSQELAGVGNEQF
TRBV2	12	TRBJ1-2	ASQLTGTNYGYT
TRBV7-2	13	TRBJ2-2	ASSLAGWDTGELF
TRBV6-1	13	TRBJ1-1	ASSTNPDRAQEAF
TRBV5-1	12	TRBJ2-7	ASSRTPYSYEQY
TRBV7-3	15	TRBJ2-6	ASSLTAPAAGANVLT
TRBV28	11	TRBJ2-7	ASRPGQGGEQY
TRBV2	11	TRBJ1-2	ASNPDGSEGYT
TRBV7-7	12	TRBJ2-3	ASSPLRSTDTQY
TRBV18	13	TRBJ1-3	ASSPGKGPGNTIY
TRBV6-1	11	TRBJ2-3	ASSEVGTDTQY
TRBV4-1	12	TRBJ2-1	ASSRDERYNEQF
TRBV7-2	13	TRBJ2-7	ASSLVSGSSYEQY
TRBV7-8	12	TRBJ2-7	ASSSGQVYYEQY
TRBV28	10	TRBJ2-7	ASSLRVGEQY
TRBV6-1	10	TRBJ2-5	ASSEQRETQY
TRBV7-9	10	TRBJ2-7	ATKTGASEQY
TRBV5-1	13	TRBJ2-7	ASSLGAGAAREQY
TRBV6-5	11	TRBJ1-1	ASSGRSYTEAF
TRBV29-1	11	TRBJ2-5	SVDSGQVGTQY
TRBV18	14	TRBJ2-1	ASSPELAGNGDEQF
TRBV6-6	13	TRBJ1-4	ASSYEGARVEKLF
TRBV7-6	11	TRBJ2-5	ASSSGSLETQY
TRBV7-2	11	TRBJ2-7	ASSLAGQVEQY
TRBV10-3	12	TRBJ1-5	AISGVRSNQPQH
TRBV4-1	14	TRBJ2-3	ASSQEGAIPKDTQY
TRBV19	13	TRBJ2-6	ASSPRGSGANVLT
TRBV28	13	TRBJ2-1	ASRVPGQGYNEQF